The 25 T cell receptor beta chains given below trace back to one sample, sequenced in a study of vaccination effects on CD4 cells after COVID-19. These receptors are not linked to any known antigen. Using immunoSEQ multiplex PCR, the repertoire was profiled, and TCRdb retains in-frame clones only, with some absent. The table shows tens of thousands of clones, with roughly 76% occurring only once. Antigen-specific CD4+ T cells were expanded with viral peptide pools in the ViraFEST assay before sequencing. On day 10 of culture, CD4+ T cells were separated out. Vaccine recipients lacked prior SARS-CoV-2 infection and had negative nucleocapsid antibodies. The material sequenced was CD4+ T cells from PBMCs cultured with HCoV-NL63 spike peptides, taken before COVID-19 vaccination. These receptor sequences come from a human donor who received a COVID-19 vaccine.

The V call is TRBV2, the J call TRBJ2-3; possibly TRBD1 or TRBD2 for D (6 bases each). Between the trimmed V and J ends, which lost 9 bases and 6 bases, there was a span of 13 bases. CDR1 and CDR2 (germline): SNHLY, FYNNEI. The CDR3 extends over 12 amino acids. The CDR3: CARQGGGDTQYF. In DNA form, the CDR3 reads TGTGCCAGACAGGGAGGAGGGGATACGCAGTATTTT.

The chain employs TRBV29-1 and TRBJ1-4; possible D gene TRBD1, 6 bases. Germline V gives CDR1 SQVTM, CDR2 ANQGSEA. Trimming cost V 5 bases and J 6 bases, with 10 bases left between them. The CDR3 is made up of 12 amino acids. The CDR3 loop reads CSVSTGYEKLFF. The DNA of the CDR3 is TGCAGCGTTTCGACAGGCTATGAAAAACTGTTTTTT.

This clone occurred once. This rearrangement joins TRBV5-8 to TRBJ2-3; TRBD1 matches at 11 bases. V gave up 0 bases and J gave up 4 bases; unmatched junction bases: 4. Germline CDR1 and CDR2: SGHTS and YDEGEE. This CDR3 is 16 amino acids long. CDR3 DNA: TGTGCCAGCAGCTTGGCTGGACAGGGGGCCGCAGATACGCAGTATTTT. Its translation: CASSLAGQGAADTQYF.

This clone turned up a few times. The CDR3 DNA reads TGTGCCTGGAGCGTGGGAGGGCTCAGCGAGCAGTACGTC. This encodes CAWSVGGLSEQYV. The rearrangement joins TRBV30 to TRBJ2-7; TRBD2 aligns across 7 bases. Germline CDR1 GTSNPN, CDR2 SVGIG (reference sequence). V gave up 3 bases and J gave up 6 bases; unmatched junction bases: 8. This CDR3 has 13 residues.

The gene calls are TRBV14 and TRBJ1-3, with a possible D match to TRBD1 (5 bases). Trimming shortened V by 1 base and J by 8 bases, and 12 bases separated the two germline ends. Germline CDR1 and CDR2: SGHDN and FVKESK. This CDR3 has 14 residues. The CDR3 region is CASSQARGGDTIYF. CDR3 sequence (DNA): TGTGCCAGCAGCCAAGCTCGGGGCGGGGACACCATATATTTT.

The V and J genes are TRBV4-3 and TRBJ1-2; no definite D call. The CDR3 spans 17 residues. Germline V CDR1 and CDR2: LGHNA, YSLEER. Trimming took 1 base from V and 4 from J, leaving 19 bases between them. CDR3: CASSQVTSRISGYGYTF. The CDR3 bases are TGCGCCAGCAGCCAAGTTACGAGCCGCATATCGGGCTATGGCTACACCTTC.

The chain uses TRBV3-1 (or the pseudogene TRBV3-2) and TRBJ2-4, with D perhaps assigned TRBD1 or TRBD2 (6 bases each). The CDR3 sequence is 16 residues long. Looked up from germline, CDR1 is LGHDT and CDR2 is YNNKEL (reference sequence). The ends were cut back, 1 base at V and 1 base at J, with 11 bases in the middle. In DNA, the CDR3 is TGTGCCAGCAGCCAAGGGGGGGCGAATGCCAAAAACATTCAGTACTTC. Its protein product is CASSQGGANAKNIQYF.

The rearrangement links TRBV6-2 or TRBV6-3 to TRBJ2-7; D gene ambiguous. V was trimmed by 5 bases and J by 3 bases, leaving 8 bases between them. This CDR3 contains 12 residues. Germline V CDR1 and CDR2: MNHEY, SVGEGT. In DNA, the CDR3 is TGTGCCAGCAGTACTTCTTACTACGAGCAGTACGTC. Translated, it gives CASSTSYYEQYV.

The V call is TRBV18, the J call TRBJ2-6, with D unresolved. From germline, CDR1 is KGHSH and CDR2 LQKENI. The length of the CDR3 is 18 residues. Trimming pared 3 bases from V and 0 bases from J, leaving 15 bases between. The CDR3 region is CASSPTAPTPSGANVLTF. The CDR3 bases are TGTGCCAGCTCACCTACAGCTCCAACTCCCTCTGGGGCCAACGTCCTGACTTTC. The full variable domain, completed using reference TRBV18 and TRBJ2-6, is NAGVMQNPRHLVRRRGQEARLRCSPMKGHSHVYWYRQLPEEGLKFMVYLQKENIIDESGMPKERFSAEFPKEGPSILRIQQVVRGDSAAYFCASSPTAPTPSGANVLTFGAGSRLTVL.

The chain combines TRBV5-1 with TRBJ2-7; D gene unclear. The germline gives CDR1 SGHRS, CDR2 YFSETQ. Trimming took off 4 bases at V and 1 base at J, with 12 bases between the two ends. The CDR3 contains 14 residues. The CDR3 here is CASSATGRSYEQYV. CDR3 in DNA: TGCGCCAGCAGCGCGACGGGCAGATCCTACGAGCAGTACGTC.

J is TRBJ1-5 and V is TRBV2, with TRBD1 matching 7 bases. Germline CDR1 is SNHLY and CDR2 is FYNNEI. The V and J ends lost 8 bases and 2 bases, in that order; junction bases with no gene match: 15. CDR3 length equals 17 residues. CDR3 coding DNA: TGTGCCAGCCATCTACAGGGGCCAGGTGTGGGCAATCAGCCCCAGCATTTT. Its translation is CASHLQGPGVGNQPQHF.

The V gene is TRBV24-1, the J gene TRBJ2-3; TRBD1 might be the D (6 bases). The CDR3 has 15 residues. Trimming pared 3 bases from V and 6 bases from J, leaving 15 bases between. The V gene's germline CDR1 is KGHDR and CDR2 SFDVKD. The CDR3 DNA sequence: TGTGCCACCAGTGATCCGCACAGGGTTGGGGATACGCAGTATTTT. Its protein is CATSDPHRVGDTQYF.

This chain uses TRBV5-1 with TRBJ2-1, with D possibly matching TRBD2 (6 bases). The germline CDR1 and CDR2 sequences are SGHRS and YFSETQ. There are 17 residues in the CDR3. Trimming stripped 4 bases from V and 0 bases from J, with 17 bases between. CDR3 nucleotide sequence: TGCGCCAGCAGCGCCGGACTACAGATTTCCTCCTACAATGAGCAGTTCTTC. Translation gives CASSAGLQISSYNEQFF.

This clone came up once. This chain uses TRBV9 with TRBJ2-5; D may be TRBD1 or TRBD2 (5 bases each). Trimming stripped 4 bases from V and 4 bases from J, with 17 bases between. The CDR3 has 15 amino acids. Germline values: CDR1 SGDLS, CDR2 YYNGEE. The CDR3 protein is CASSSRGAPGETQYF. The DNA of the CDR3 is TGTGCCAGCAGCTCGAGGGGCGCCCCCGGAGAGACCCAGTACTTC.

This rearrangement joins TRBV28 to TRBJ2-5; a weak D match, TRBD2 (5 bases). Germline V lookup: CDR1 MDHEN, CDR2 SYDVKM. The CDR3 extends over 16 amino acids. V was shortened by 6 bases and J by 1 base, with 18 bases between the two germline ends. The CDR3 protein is CASSRPEGKGQETQYF. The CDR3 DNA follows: TGTGCCAGCAGCCGCCCAGAGGGCAAGGGCCAAGAGACCCAGTACTTC. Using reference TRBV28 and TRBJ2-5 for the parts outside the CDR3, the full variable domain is DVKVTQSSRYLVKRTGEKVFLECVQDMDHENMFWYRQDPGLGLRLIYFSYDVKMKEKGDIPEGYSVSREKKERFSLILESASTNQTSMYLCASSRPEGKGQETQYFGPGTRLLVL.

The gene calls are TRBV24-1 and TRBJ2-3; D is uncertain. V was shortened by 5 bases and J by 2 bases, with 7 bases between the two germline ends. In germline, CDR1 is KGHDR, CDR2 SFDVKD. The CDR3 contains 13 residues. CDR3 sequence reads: CATSGSSTDTQYF. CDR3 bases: TGTGCCACCAGTGGGTCGTCCACAGATACGCAGTATTTT.

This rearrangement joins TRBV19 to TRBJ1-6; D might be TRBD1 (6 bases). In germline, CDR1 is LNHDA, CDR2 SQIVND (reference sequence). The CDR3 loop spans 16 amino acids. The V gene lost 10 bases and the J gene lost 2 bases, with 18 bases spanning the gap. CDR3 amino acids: CATRTAEPTYNSPLHF. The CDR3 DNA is TGTGCCACCCGGACAGCCGAACCTACCTATAATTCACCCCTCCACTTT. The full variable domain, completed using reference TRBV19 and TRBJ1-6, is DGGITQSPKYLFRKEGQNVTLSCEQNLNHDAMYWYRQDPGQGLRLIYYSQIVNDFQKGDIAEGYSVSREKKESFPLTVTSAQKNPTAFYLCATRTAEPTYNSPLHFGNGTRLTVT.

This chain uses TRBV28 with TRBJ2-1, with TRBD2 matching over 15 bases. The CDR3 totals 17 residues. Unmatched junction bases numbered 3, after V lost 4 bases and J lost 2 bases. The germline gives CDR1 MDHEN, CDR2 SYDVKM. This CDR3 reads CASSSGLAGGTYNEQFF. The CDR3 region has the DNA TGTGCCAGCAGTTCCGGACTAGCGGGGGGGACCTACAATGAGCAGTTCTTC.

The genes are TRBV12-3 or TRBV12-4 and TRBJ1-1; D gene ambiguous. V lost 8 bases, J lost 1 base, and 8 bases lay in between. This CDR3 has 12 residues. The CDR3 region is CASLARNTEAFF. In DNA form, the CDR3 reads TGTGCCAGCCTGGCTAGGAACACTGAAGCTTTCTTT.

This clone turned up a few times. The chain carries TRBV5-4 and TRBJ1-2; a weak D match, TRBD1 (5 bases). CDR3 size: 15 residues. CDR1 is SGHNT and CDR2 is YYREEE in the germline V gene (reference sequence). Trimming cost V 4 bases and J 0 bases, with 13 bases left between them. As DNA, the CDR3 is TGTGCCAGCAGCATACCCGGGGCCTCTAACTATGGCTACACCTTC. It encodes CASSIPGASNYGYTF.

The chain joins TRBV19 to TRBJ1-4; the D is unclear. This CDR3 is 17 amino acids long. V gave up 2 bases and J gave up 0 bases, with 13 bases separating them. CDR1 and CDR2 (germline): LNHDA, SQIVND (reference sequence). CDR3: CASSILLGPATNEKLFF. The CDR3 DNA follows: TGTGCCAGTAGTATATTACTCGGGCCCGCAACTAATGAAAAACTGTTTTTT.

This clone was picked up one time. CDR3 sequence (DNA): TGTGCCAGCGGTCAGGGAGATACGCAGTATTTT. Translating it yields CASGQGDTQYF. The V and J genes are TRBV12-3 or TRBV12-4 and TRBJ2-3, with D perhaps TRBD1 (5 bases). This CDR3 region has 11 residues. Trimming removed 8 bases at V and 5 bases at J, with 8 bases between.

The DNA of the CDR3 is TGCAGTGCTAGGAACACCGGGGAGCTGTTTTTT. Its protein is CSARNTGELFF. J is TRBJ2-2 and V is TRBV20-1; D remains unclear. There are 11 residues in the CDR3. Germline V gene lookup returns CDR1 DFQATT and CDR2 SNEGSKA (reference sequence). V lost 3 bases, J lost 1 base, and 0 bases lay in between.

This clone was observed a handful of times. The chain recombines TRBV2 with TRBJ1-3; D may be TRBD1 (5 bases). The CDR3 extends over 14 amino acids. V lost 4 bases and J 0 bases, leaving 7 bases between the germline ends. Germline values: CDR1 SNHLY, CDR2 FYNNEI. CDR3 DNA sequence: TGTGCCAGCAGTGGACAGCTCTCTGGAAACACCATATATTTT. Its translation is CASSGQLSGNTIYF.

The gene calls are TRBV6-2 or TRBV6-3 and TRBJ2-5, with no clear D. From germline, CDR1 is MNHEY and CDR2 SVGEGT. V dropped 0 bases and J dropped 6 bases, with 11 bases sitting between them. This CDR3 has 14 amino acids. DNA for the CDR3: TGTGCCAGCAGTTACTCGACCGGCTTTCAGACCCAGTACTTC. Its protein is CASSYSTGFQTQYF.